This T cell receptor beta chain was identified in a study of PD-1 blockade in classical Hodgkin lymphoma. Every patient had relapsed following autologous stem cell transplantation, and cohorts differed in brentuximab vedotin exposure. General observations from the study: Lower baseline TCR diversity was reported for newly diagnosed patients than for healthy donors.

Trimming pared 8 bases from V and 5 bases from J, leaving 7 bases between. The germline CDR1 and CDR2 sequences are LGHNT and FRNRAP. The CDR3 is 11 amino acids. As for this clone: Its target is not known.

Only in-frame clones appear in the TCRdb table, and some are missing; sequencing was by immunoSEQ multiplex PCR. The repertoire holds tens of thousands of clones, with about nine tenths as singletons. The chain joins TRBV12-5 to TRBJ2-4; tentatively, D is TRBD1 (6 bases). This sequence was found in a human donor with classical Hodgkin lymphoma. The sample consisted of peripheral blood mononuclear cells (PBMCs), taken at baseline. CDR3 residues: CASRQENIQYF. The CDR3 nucleotides read TGTGCTAGTAGACAGGAAAACATTCAGTACTTC.